This T cell receptor (beta chain) derives from a study of shared clonotypes between healthy human individuals. Overall study: CD4 naive cells filled three plates per donor, CD4 memory three, CD8 naive two and CD8 memory one.

The CDR3 covers 21 residues. TCRdb's copy holds only in-frame clones and misses some; the assay was immunoSEQ multiplex PCR. The data contain millions of clones, 85% to 95% of them singletons. This TCR derives from a man between 18 and 29 years old in good health. The rearrangement joins TRBV21-1 to TRBJ2-7; the D call in the table, TRBD2, was not verified against the DNA. TRBV21-1 is given as a pseudogene. The sequencing sample was made of naive CD4+ T cells sorted from blood. Specified subset: CD45RA+ positively selected. In DNA, the CDR3 is TGTGCCAGCAGCAAGCCGGGACTAGCGGGAGGAACCCCAACCAGCTCCTACGAGCAGTACTTC. The encoded protein is CASSKPGLAGGTPTSSYEQYF.